This T cell receptor (beta chain) derives from a study of identical twins. This clonotype was observed a handful of times. The antigen remains unidentified. The germline V gene encodes CDR1 DFQATT and CDR2 SNEGSKA (reference sequence). The CDR3 sequence is 16 residues long. V was pared by 6 bases and J by 4 bases, with 24 bases between. A universal primer site arose from template switching, and cDNA bore unique molecular identifiers. In TCRdb, the 5' RACE reads were re-called with MiXCR into one record per CDR3 protein. The sample includes hundreds of thousands of distinct CDR3 sequences, around 6% of them seen just once. Study-level points and caveats: Models, which agreed with sharing between unrelated individuals, nonetheless underestimated the out-of-frame TCR alpha sharing seen in monozygotic twins. Abundant beta clonotypes from cord blood bore fewer insertions; memory repertoires lacked this pattern. Instead of following the same donors, the conclusions were based on cross-sectional statistical analysis.

The source material was naive T cells sorted from blood. The TCR originated in a man aged 18 to 30 in good health. The chain joins TRBV20-1 to TRBJ2-5; D may be TRBD1 or TRBD2 (5 bases each). Here the CDR3 reads CSAHDPGRQRRETQYF. DNA for the CDR3: TGCAGTGCCCATGATCCGGGACGCCAGAGAAGAGAGACCCAGTACTTC.